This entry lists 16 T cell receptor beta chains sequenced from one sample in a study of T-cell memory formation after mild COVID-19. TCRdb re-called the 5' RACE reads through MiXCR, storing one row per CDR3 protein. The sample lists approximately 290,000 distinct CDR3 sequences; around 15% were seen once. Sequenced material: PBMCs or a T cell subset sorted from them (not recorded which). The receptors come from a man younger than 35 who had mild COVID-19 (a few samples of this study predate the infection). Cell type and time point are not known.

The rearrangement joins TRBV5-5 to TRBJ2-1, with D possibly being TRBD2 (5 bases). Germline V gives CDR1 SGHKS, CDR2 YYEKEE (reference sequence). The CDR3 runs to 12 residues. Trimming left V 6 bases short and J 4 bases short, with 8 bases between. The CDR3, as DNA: TGTGCCAGCACCCGGACTTACAATGAGCAGTTCTTC. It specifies CASTRTYNEQFF.

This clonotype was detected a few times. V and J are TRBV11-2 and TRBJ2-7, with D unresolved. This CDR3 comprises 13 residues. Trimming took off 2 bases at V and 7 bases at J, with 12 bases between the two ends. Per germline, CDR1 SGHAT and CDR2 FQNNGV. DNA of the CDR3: TGTGCCAGCAGCTTATCAGCCGTGGGGGAGCAGTACGTC. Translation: CASSLSAVGEQYV.

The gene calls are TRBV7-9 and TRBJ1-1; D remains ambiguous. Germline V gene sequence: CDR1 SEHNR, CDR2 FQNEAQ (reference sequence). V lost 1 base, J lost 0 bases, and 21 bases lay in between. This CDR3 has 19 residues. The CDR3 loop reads CASSLGHGRSRPMNTEAFF. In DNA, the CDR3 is TGTGCCAGCAGCTTAGGACACGGCCGTTCAAGACCCATGAACACTGAAGCTTTCTTT.

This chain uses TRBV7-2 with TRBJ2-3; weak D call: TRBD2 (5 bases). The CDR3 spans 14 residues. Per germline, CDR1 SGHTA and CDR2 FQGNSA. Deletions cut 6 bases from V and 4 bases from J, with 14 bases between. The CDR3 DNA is TGTGCCAGCAGATCAAGCGGTGGGCCAGATACGCAGTATTTT. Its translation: CASRSSGGPDTQYF.

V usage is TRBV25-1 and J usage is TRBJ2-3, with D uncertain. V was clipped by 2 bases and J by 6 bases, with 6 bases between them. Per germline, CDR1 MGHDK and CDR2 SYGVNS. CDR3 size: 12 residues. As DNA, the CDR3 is TGTGCCAGCAGTGAAATGAAGGATACGCAGTATTTT. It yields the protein CASSEMKDTQYF.

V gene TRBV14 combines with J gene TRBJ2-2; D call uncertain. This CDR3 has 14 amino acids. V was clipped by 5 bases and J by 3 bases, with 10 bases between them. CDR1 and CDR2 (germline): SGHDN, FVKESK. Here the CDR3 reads CASSYTPYTGELFF. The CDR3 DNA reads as TGTGCCAGCAGCTATACACCATACACCGGGGAGCTGTTTTTT.

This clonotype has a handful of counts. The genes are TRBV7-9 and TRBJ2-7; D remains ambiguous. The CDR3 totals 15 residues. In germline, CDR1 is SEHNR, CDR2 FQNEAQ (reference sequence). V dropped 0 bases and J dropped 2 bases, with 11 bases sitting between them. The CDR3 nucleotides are TGTGCCAGCAGCTTAGCGCAAGGCTTAACCTACGAGCAGTACTTC. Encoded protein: CASSLAQGLTYEQYF. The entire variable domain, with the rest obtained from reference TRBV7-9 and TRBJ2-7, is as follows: DTGVSQNPRHKITKRGQNVTFRCDPISEHNRLYWYRQTLGQGPEFLTYFQNEAQLEKSRLLSDRFSAERPKGSFSTLEIQRTEQGDSAMYLCASSLAQGLTYEQYFGPGTRLTVT.

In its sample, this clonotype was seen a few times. Written as DNA, the CDR3 is TGCAGCGTTGAAGAGGGCCGGGGCTCCTACAATGAGCAGTTCTTC. It is translated as CSVEEGRGSYNEQFF. The chain links TRBV29-1 to TRBJ2-1; maybe TRBD2 (5 bases). The V end lost 0 bases, the J end lost 0 bases, and 9 bases lay between the germline ends. The length of the CDR3 is 15 residues. Looked up from germline, CDR1 is SQVTM and CDR2 is ANQGSEA.

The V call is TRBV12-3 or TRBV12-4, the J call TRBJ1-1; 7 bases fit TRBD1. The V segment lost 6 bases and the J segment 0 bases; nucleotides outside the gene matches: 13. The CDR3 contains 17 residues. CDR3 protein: CASSQDRAVGMNTEAFF. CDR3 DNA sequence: TGTGCCAGCAGCCAAGACAGGGCAGTGGGCATGAACACTGAAGCTTTCTTT.

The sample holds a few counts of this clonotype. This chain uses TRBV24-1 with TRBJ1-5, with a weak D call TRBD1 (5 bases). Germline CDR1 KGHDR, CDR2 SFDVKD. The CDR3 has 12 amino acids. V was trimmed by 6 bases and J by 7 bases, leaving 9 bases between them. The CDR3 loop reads CATSRGGQPQHF. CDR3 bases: TGTGCCACCAGTCGGGGGGGGCAGCCCCAGCATTTT.

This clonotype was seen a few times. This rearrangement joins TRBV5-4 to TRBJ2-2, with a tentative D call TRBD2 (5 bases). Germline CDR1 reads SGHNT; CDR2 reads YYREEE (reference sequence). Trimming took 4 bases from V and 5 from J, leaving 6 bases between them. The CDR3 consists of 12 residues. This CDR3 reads CASSGRTGELFF. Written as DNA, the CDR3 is TGTGCCAGCAGCGGGAGAACCGGGGAGCTGTTTTTT.

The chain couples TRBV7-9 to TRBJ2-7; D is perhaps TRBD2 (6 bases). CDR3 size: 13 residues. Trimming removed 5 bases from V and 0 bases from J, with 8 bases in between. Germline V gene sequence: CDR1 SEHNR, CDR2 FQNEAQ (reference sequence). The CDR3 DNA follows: TGTGCCAGCAGCGGCGGGACCTCCTACGAGCAGTACTTC. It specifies CASSGGTSYEQYF.

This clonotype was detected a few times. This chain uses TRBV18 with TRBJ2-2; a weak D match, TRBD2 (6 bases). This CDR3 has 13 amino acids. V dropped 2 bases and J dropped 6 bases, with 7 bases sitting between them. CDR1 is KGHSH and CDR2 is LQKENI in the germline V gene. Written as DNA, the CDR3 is TGTGCCAGCTCACCAGGAGGGTCCGGGGAGCTGTTTTTT. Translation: CASSPGGSGELFF.

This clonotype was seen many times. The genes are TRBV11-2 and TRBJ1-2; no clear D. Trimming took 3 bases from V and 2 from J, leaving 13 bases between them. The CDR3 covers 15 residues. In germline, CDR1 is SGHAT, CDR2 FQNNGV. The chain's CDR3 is CASSFAGTSNYGYTF. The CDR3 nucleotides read TGTGCCAGCAGCTTTGCAGGAACCAGCAACTATGGCTACACCTTC.

The CDR3 sequence: CSASEGTDTQYF. The CDR3 bases are TGCAGTGCTAGCGAGGGGACAGATACGCAGTATTTT. The chain joins TRBV20-1 to TRBJ2-3; perhaps D is TRBD1 or TRBD2 (5 bases each). V gave up 3 bases and J gave up 3 bases, with 7 bases separating them. This CDR3 contains 12 residues. Germline loops: CDR1 DFQATT, CDR2 SNEGSKA (reference sequence).

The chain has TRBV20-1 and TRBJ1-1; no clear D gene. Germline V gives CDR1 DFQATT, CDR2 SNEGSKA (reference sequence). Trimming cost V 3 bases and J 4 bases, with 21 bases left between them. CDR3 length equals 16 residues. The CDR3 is CSARTAGNTEGTEAFF. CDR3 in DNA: TGCAGTGCTAGGACGGCAGGTAATACGGAGGGCACTGAAGCTTTCTTT.